These T cell receptor beta chains were read from a single sample in a study of blood T cell repertoires in COVID-19. The protocol was immunoSEQ multiplex PCR, while the TCRdb copy is restricted to in-frame clones and leaves out a portion. Of 150,000 to 200,000 clones in the sample, roughly 88% were seen once. Sequencing used peripheral blood. These receptors were collected from a man aged 55-75 years with acute or convalescent COVID-19. CDR3s include the opening cysteine and the closing phenylalanine or tryptophan. The order of the fields is clone size, J gene, D gene, V gene, CDR3 DNA, CDR3 protein. A D gene is named only where the DNA matches it firmly. Size tells how often a clone was seen (once, few, many) or the class of an expanded clone, and some rows leave it out.

clone size: once
J gene: TRBJ1-6
D gene: NA
V gene: TRBV27
CDR3 DNA: TGTGCCAGCAGTCAACGGGGGGATTCACCCCTCCACTTT
CDR3 protein: CASSQRGDSPLHF

clone size: once
J gene: TRBJ1-5
D gene: TRBD1
V gene: TRBV2
CDR3 DNA: TGTGCCAGCAGCGGACAGGGAATATCGCGCAATCAGCCCCAGCATTTT
CDR3 protein: CASSGQGISRNQPQHF

clone size: NA
J gene: TRBJ1-3
D gene: TRBD1
V gene: TRBV2
CDR3 DNA: TGTGCCAGCAGTGCTACGGGACAGGGGGTGGGAAACACCATATATTTT
CDR3 protein: CASSATGQGVGNTIYF

clone size: NA
J gene: TRBJ2-7
D gene: TRBD1
V gene: TRBV2
CDR3 DNA: TGTGCCAGCAGCCTTGGGGGACAGGGTTCCTCCTACGAGCAGTACTTC
CDR3 protein: CASSLGGQGSSYEQYF

clone size: NA
J gene: TRBJ2-3
D gene: NA
V gene: TRBV28
CDR3 DNA: TGTGCCAGCAGGACAAACGGCCCAGATACGCAGTATTTT
CDR3 protein: CASRTNGPDTQYF

clone size: NA
J gene: TRBJ2-5
D gene: TRBD1
V gene: TRBV10-3
CDR3 DNA: TGTGCCATCAGGGACAGGCCCCAAGAGACCCAGTACTTC
CDR3 protein: CAIRDRPQETQYF

clone size: NA
J gene: TRBJ2-2
D gene: TRBD2
V gene: TRBV18
CDR3 DNA: TGTGCCAGCTCACCCACTCGGACTAGCGGGAGGCAGAACACCGGGGAGCTGTTTTTT
CDR3 protein: CASSPTRTSGRQNTGELFF

clone size: NA
J gene: TRBJ1-5
D gene: NA
V gene: TRBV19
CDR3 DNA: TGTGCCAGTAGTGGGGGGGCGCGGCAGCCCCAGCATTTT
CDR3 protein: CASSGGARQPQHF

clone size: NA
J gene: TRBJ2-7
D gene: TRBD1
V gene: TRBV9
CDR3 DNA: TGTGCCAGCAGCGTAGCCGGGACAGGGTATCACGAGCAGTACTTC
CDR3 protein: CASSVAGTGYHEQYF

clone size: NA
J gene: TRBJ2-7
D gene: TRBD1
V gene: TRBV2
CDR3 DNA: TGTGCCAGCAGTTGGGACAGGGAATCCTACGAGCAGTACTTC
CDR3 protein: CASSWDRESYEQYF

clone size: NA
J gene: TRBJ2-7
D gene: NA
V gene: TRBV7-8
CDR3 DNA: TGTGCCAGCAGCTTACTTTTGGGCAGTTCCTACGAGCAGTACTTC
CDR3 protein: CASSLLLGSSYEQYF

clone size: NA
J gene: TRBJ1-4
D gene: NA
V gene: TRBV5-1
CDR3 DNA: TGCGCCAGCAGGCCGGGATCCCAAAATGAAAAACTGTTTTTT
CDR3 protein: CASRPGSQNEKLFF

clone size: NA
J gene: TRBJ2-1
D gene: TRBD2
V gene: TRBV7-6
CDR3 DNA: TGTGCCAGCAGCTTAACGACTAGCTCTCCGGGGCGGTCCTACAATGAGCAGTTCTTC
CDR3 protein: CASSLTTSSPGRSYNEQFF